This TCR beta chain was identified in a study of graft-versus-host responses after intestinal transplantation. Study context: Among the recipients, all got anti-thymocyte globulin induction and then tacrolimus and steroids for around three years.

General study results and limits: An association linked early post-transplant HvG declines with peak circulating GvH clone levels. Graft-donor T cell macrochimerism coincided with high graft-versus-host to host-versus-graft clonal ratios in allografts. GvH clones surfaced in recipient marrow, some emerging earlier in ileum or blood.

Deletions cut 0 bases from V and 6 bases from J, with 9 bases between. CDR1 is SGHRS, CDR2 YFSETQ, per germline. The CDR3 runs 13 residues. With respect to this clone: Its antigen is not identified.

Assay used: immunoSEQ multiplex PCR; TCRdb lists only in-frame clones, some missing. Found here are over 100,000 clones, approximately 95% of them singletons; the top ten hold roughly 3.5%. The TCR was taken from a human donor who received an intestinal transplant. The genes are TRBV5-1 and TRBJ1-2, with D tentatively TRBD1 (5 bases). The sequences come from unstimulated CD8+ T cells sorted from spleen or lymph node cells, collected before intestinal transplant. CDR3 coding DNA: TGCGCCAGCAGCTTGGTGACAGTGGATGGCTACACCTTC. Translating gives CASSLVTVDGYTF.